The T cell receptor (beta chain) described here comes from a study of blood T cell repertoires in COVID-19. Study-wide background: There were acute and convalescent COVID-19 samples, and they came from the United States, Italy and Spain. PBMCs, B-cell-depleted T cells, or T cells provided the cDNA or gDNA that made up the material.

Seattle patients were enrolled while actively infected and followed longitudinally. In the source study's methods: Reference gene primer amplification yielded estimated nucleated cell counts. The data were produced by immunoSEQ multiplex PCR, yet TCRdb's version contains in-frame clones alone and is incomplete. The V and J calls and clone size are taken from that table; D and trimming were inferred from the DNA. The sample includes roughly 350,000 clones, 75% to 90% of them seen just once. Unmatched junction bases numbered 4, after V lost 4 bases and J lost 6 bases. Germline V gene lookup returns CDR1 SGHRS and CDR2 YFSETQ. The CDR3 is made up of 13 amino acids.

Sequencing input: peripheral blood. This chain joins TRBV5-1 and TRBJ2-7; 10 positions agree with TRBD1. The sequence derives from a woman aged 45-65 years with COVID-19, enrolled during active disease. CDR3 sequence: CASSRTGGGEQYF. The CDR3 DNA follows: TGCGCCAGCAGCCGGACAGGGGGGGGCGAGCAGTACTTC.